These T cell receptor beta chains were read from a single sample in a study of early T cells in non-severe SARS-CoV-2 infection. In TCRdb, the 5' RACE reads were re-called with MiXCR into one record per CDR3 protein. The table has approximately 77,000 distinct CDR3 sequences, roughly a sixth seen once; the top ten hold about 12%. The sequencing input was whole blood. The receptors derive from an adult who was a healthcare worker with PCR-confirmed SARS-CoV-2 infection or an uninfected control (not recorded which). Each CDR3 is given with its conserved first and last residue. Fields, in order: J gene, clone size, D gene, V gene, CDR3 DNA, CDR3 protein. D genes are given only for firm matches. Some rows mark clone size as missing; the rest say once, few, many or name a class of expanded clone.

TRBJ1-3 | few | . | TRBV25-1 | TGTGCCAGCAGTGAGGCTGCTTATCGCACCATATATTTT | CASSEAAYRTIYF
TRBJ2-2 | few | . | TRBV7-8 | TGTGCCAGCAGCTTAGGCGGCGTCACCGGGGAGCTGTTTTTT | CASSLGGVTGELFF
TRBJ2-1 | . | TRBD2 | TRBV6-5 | TGTGCCAGCAGTTACTCGAACCGGCGGGGGACCCCCTTGAATGAGCAGTTCTTC | CASSYSNRRGTPLNEQFF
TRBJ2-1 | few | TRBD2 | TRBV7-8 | TGTGCCAGCAGCTTAGGGACTAGCGGGAGGCTCTCCTACAATGAGCAGTTCTTC | CASSLGTSGRLSYNEQFF
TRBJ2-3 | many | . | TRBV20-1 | TGCAGTGCTAGAGGGGGGGGGCGTAAAACATGGCTCGCAGATACGCAGTATTTT | CSARGGGRKTWLADTQYF
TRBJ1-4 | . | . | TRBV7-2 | TGTGCCAGCAGCCCAGGAGGACCAACAACTAATGAAAAACTGTTTTTT | CASSPGGPTTNEKLFF
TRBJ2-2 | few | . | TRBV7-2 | TGTGCCAGCAGCTTAGATTCCGGGGCCGGAAACACCGGGGAGCTGTTTTTT | CASSLDSGAGNTGELFF
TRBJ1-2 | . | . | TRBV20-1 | TGCAGTGCTAGAAGGTCGAGAACCTATGGCTACACCTTC | CSARRSRTYGYTF
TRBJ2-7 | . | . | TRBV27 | TGTGCCAGCAGCTTTAAGAGGGGGGGATCCTACGAGCAGTACTTC | CASSFKRGGSYEQYF
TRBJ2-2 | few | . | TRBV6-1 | TGTGCCAGCAGTGAAGCCCGGCGGTACAGGGAGCTGTTTTTT | CASSEARRYRELFF
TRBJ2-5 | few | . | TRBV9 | TGTGCCAGCAGCGTAGGACAGGGAGGACAGGAGACCCAGTACTTC | CASSVGQGGQETQYF
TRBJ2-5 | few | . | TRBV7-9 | TGTGCCAGCAGCCCGAAGGTCAGGGTTGAAGAGACCCAGTACTTC | CASSPKVRVEETQYF
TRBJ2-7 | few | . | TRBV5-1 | TGCGCCAGCAGCTTGGGTCCGGGCCCGTCCTACGAGCAGTACTTC | CASSLGPGPSYEQYF
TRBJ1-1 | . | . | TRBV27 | TGTGCCAGCAGTTTATCGCAGGGGACGAGGACTGAAGCTTTCTTT | CASSLSQGTRTEAFF
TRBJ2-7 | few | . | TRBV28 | TGTGCCAGCAGCCGCTGGGGGGGCAGCTCCTACGAGCAGTACTTC | CASSRWGGSSYEQYF
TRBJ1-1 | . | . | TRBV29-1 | TGCAGCGCTAGGGTCGGGATGAGTGAAGCTTTCTTT | CSARVGMSEAFF
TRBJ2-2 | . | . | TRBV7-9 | TGTGCCAGCTCGGCCTCCGGGACCGCAGCGAACACCGGGGAGCTGTTTTTT | CASSASGTAANTGELFF
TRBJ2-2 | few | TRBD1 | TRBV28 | TGTGCCAGCAACCTAGACAGGGTGAACACCGGGGAGCTGTTTTTT | CASNLDRVNTGELFF
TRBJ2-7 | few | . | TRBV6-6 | TGTGCCAGCAGGTACGGAACCTACGAGCAGTACTTC | CASRYGTYEQYF
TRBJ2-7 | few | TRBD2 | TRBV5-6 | TGTGCCAGCAGCTTGGAGTCGGGAGGGCCATACGAGCAGTACTTC | CASSLESGGPYEQYF
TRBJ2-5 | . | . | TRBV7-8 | TGTGCCAGCAGCAGGGGGGGTACGGGTGAGACCCAGTACTTC | CASSRGGTGETQYF
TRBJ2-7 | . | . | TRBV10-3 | TGTGCCATCAGTGAGTGGAGATACGAGCAGTACTTC | CAISEWRYEQYF
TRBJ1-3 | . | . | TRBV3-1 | TGTGCCAGCAGCCTTCTGACAATAAACACCATATATTTT | CASSLLTINTIYF
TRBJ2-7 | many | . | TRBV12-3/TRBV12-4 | TGTGCCAGCAGCTTGCTACAGGGCTACGAGCAGTACTTC | CASSLLQGYEQYF
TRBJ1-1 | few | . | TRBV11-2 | TGTGCCAGCAGCCCACCCCCAGTAGAAGCTTTCTTT | CASSPPPVEAFF
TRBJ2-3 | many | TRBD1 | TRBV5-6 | TGTGCCAGCAGCTGGGATGGGGACAGGGATGATACGCAGTATTTT | CASSWDGDRDDTQYF
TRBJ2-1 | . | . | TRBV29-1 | TGCAGCGTTACCTACAATGAGCAGTTCTTC | CSVTYNEQFF
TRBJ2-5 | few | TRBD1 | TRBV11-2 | TGTGCCAGCAGCTTAGGAGCAGGGGGAGTGCAGACCCAGTACTTC | CASSLGAGGVQTQYF
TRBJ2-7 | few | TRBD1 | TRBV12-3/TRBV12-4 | TGTGCCAGCAGCGCCACCCGGGACAGCTACGAGCAGTACTTC | CASSATRDSYEQYF
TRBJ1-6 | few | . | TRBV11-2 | TGTGCCAGCAGCTCCCTTAATTCACCCCTCCACTTT | CASSSLNSPLHF
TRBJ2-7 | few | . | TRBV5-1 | TGCGCCAGCAGCGGGGGGTACGAGCAGTACTTC | CASSGGYEQYF
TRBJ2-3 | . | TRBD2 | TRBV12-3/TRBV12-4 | TGTGCCATCTCACGGGGACTAGCGGGGCCAGATACGCAGTATTTT | CAISRGLAGPDTQYF
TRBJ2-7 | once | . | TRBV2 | TGTGCCAGCAGTGAAGCGCACGACGGACACCCTCAGCAGTACTTC | CASSEAHDGHPQQYF
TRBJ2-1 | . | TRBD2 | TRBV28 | TGTGCCAGCAGTCCTTGGACTAGCGGGAGCAATGAGCAGTTCTTC | CASSPWTSGSNEQFF
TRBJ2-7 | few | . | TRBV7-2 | TGTGCCAGCAGCTCCTCGACCGGGATTGGGAGCGAGCAGTACTTC | CASSSSTGIGSEQYF
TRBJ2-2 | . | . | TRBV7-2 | TGTGCCAGCAGCGAGATGGACAGCGCCGGGGAGCTGTTTTTT | CASSEMDSAGELFF
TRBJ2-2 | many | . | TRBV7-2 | TGTGCCAGCAGCTTATCCCAATCTCGGGAGCTGTTTTTT | CASSLSQSRELFF
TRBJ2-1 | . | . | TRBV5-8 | TGTGCCAGCAGATATTCCGGTGCCTATTCCTACAATGAGCAGTTCTTC | CASRYSGAYSYNEQFF
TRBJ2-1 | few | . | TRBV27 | TGTGCCAGCAGTTTATTCCCCCCCAGGGGTAGCGTCAATGAGCAGTTCTTC | CASSLFPPRGSVNEQFF
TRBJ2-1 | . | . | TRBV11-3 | TGTGCCAGCAGCTTAGATGCCAGGGGTGAGCAGTTCTTC | CASSLDARGEQFF
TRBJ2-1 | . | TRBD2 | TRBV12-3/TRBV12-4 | TGTGCCAGCAGTTTGTCGGGGGGGGCCCACAATGAGCAGTTCTTC | CASSLSGGAHNEQFF
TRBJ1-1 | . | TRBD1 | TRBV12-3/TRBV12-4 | TGTGCCAGCAGTTTAGACAGGGGGCTTTCCCTGAACACTGAAGCTTTCTTT | CASSLDRGLSLNTEAFF
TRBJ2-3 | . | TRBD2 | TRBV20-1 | TGCAGTGCTAGTCGGACTAGCGGGTGGAGCACAGATACGCAGTATTTT | CSASRTSGWSTDTQYF
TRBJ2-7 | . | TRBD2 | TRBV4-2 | TGTGCCAGCAGCAGAACTAGCGGGAGCTACGAGCAGTACTTC | CASSRTSGSYEQYF
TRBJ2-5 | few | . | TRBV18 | TGTGCCAGCTCACCACCAGGGGGGAGCCAAGAGACCCAGTACTTC | CASSPPGGSQETQYF
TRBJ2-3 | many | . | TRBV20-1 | TGCAGTGCTAGAGATCGAAGAGATACGCAGTATTTT | CSARDRRDTQYF
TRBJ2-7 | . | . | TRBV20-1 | TGCAGTGCTAGAGATCCTCGGTACTACGAGCAGTACTTC | CSARDPRYYEQYF
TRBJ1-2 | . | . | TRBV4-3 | TGCGCCAGCAGCCAAGACAGAAACTATGGCTACACCTTC | CASSQDRNYGYTF
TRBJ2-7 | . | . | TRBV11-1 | TGTGCCAGCAGCGTACAGGGCTACGAGCAGTACTTC | CASSVQGYEQYF
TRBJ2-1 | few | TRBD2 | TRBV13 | TGTGCCAGCAGCTTTTTGACTAGCGGGAGGGCCTACAATGAGCAGTTCTTC | CASSFLTSGRAYNEQFF
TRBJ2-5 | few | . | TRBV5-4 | TGTGCCAGCAGCTTGGGCCGGGACATAGAGACCCAGTACTTC | CASSLGRDIETQYF
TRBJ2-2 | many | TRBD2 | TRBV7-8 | TGTGCCAGCAGCCCTACCGGGGTAGCGGGAGTTCACGGGGAGCTGTTTTTT | CASSPTGVAGVHGELFF
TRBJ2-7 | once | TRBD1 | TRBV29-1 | TGCAGCGTTGCGGACAGGGGCCCTTTGTCCGAGCAGTACTTC | CSVADRGPLSEQYF
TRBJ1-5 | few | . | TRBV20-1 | TGCAGTGCTGGACACACTAATCAGCCCCAGCATTTT | CSAGHTNQPQHF
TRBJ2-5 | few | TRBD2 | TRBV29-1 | TGCAGCGTTGAGGCGGGAGCTCGTAAAGAGACCCAGTACTTC | CSVEAGARKETQYF
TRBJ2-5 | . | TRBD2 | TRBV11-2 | TGTGCCAGCAGCTTAGAGACTAGCGGGGGGACCCAGTACTTC | CASSLETSGGTQYF
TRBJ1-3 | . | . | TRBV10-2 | TGCGCCAGCAGTCTAAACTCTGGAAACACCATATATTTT | CASSLNSGNTIYF